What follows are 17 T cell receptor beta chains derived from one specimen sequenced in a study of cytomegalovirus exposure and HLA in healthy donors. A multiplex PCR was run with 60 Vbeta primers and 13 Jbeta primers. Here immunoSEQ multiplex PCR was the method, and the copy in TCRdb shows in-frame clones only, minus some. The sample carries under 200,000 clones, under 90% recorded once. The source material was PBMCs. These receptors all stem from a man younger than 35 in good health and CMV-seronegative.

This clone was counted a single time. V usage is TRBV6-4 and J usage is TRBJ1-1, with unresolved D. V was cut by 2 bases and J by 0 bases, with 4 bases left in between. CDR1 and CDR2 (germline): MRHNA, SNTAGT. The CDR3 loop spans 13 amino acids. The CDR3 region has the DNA TGTGCCAGCAGTGACCCGGTGAACACTGAAGCTTTCTTT. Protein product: CASSDPVNTEAFF.

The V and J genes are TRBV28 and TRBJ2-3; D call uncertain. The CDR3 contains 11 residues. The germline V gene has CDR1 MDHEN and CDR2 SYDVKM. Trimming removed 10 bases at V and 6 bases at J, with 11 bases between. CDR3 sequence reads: CATRAADTQYF. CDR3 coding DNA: TGTGCCACCCGAGCCGCCGATACGCAGTATTTT.

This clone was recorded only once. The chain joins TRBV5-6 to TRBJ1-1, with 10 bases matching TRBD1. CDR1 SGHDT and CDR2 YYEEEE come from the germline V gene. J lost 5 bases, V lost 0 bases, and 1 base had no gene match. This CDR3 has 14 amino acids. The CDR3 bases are TGTGCCAGCAGCTTGGGACAGGGGGCGACTGAAGCTTTCTTT. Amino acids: CASSLGQGATEAFF.

CDR3 nucleotides: TGTGCCAGCAGCTTAGTTCAGGGGGGTTCACCCCTCCACTTT. The encoded protein is CASSLVQGGSPLHF. The chain employs TRBV7-9 and TRBJ1-6, with 7 bases matching TRBD1. Trimming cost V 1 base and J 9 bases; bases outside gene matches: 3. The CDR3 spans 14 residues. Germline V gene data show CDR1 as SEHNR and CDR2 as FQNEAQ (reference sequence).

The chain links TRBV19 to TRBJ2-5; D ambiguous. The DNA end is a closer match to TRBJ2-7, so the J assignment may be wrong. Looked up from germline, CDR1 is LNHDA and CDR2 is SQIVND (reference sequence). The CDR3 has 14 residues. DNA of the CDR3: TGTGCCAGTAGTATCGCCGATAACTCCTACGAGCAGTACTTC. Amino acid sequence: CASSIADNSYEQYF.

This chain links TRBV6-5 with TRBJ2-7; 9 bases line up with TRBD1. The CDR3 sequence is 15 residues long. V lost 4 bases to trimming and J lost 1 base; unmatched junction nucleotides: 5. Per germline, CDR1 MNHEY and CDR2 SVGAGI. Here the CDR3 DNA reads TGTGCCAGCAGTTCCCCGGGACAGGGTTCCTACGAGCAGTACTTC. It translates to CASSSPGQGSYEQYF.

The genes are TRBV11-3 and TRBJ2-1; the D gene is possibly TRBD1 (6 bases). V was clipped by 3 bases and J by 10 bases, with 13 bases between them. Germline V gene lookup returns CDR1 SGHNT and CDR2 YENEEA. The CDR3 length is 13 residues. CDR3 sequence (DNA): TGTGCCAGCAGCTTCGAACAGGGTACGGAGCAGTTCTTC. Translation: CASSFEQGTEQFF.

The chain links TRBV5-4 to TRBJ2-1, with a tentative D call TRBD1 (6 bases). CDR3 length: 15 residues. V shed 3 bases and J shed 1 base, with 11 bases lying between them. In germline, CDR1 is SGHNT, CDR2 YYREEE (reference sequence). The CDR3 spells CASSWPQGSYNEQFF. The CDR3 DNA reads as TGTGCCAGCAGCTGGCCACAGGGATCCTACAATGAGCAGTTCTTC.

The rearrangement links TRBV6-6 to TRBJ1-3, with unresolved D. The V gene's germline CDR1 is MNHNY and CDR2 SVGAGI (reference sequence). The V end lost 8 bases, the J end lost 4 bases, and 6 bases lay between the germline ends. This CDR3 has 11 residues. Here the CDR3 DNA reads TGTGCCAGCGCGCACGGAAACACCATATATTTT. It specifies CASAHGNTIYF.

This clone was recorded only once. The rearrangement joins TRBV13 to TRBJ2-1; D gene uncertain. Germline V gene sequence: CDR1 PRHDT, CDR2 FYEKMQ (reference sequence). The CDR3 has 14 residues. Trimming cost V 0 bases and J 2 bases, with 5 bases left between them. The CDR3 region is CASSLGTAYNEQFF. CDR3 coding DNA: TGTGCCAGCAGCTTAGGCACAGCCTACAATGAGCAGTTCTTC.

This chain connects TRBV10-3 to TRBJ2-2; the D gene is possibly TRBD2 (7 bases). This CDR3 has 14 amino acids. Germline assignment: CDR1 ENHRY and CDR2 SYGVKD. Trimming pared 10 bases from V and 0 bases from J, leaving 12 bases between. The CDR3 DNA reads TGTGCCACCCGGCGGGGGCCGAACACCGGGGAGCTGTTTTTT. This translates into CATRRGPNTGELFF.

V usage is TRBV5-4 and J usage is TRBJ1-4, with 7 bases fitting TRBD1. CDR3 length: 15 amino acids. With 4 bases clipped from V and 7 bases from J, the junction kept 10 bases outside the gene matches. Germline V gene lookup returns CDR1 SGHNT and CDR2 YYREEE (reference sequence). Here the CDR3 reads CASSTGTASREKLFF. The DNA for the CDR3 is TGTGCCAGCAGCACAGGGACAGCTTCCCGTGAAAAACTGTTTTTT.

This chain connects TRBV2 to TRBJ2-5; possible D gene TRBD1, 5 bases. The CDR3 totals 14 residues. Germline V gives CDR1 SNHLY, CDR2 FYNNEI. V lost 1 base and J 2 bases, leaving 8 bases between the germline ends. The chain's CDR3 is CASSEGRGQETQYF. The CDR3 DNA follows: TGTGCCAGCAGTGAAGGAAGGGGACAAGAGACCCAGTACTTC.

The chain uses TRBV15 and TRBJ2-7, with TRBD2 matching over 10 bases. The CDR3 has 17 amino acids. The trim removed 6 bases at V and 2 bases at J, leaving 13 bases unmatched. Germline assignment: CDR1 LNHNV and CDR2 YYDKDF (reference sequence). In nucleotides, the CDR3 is TGTGCCACCAGAGCCTTGGCCGGGCTAGCGGGAGCCTACGAGCAGTACTTC. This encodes CATRALAGLAGAYEQYF.

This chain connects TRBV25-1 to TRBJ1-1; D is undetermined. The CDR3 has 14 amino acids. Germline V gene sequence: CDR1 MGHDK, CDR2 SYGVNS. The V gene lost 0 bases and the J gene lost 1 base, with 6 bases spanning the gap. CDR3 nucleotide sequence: TGTGCCAGCAGTGAATACAGTGCGAACACTGAAGCTTTCTTT. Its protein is CASSEYSANTEAFF.

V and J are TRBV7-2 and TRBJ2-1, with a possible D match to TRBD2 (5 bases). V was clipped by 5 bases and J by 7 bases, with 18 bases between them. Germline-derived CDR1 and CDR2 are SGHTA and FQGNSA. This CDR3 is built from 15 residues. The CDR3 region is CASSPRPASGNEQFF. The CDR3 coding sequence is TGTGCCAGCAGCCCCCGGCCCGCAAGCGGTAATGAGCAGTTCTTC.

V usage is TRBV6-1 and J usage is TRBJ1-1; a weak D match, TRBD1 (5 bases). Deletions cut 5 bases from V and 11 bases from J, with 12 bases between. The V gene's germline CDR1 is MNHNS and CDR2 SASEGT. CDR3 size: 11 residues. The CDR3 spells CASSSRGGAFF. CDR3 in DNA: TGTGCCAGCAGTTCCCGCGGGGGGGCTTTCTTT.